This TCR beta chain was sequenced in a study of blood T cell repertoires in COVID-19. Study background: Spain, Italy and the United States supplied samples that represented acute and convalescent COVID-19. T cells, B-cell-depleted T cells, or PBMCs supplied cDNA or gDNA.

The table came from immunoSEQ multiplex PCR; TCRdb's copy has only in-frame clones and leaves some out. The sample carries around 250,000 clones, 84% recorded once. V was trimmed by 7 bases and J by 8 bases, leaving 12 bases between them. The CDR3 extends over 12 amino acids. Germline V lookup: CDR1 SGHKS, CDR2 YYEKEE (reference sequence). V gene TRBV5-5 combines with J gene TRBJ1-4; D is unresolved. Sequencing was carried out using peripheral blood. The receptor comes from a woman aged 40 to 55 who had recovered from COVID-19. Here the CDR3 DNA reads TGTGCCAGCTTCCTACGGGAGGAAAAACTGTTTTTT. Translation: CASFLREEKLFF.